The entry below gives a single TCR beta chain sequence along with its context. Its target is not known. The germline V gene encodes CDR1 SGHVS and CDR2 FQNEAQ. This CDR3 comprises 14 residues. The data belong to a study of OX40 agonist ivuxolimab in advanced cancers. Study in general: Those enrolled were around 87% male, with a mean age of approximately 60 years and ages from about 20 to 79.

Sequencing used immunoSEQ multiplex PCR; TCRdb keeps in-frame clones, though not all of them. The table lists tens of thousands of clones, about 83% of them singletons. Findings and limits, study-wide: More expanded clones were seen, on average, in CD8+ T cells than in CD4+. Low normalized T-cell clonal expansion also characterized some of the nonresponders.

The TCR comes from an adult with an advanced solid tumor such as melanoma, head and neck, liver or kidney cancer. The chain has TRBV7-8 and TRBJ2-2, with TRBD1 matching over 8 bases. Sequenced here: CD4+ or CD8+ T cells sorted from blood, sampled in a trial of the OX40 agonist ivuxolimab. CDR3 nucleotide sequence: TGTGCAAGCGGACAGGGAATAAACACCGGGGAGCTGTTTTTT. Translating gives CASGQGINTGELFF.